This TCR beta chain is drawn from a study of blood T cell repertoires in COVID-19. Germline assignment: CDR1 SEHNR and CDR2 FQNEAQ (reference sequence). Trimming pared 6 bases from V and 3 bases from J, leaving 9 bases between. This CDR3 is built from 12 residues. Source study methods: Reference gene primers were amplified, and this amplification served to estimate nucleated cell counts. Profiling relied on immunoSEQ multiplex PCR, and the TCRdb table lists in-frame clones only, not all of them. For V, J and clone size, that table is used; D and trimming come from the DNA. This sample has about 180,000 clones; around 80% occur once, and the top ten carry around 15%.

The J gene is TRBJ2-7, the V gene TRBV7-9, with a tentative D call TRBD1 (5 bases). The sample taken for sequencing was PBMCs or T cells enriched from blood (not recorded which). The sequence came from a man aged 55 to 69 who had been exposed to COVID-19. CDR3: CASSVRVYEQYF. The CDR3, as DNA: TGTGCCAGCAGTGTCAGGGTCTACGAGCAGTACTTC.